This TCR beta chain comes out of a study of identical twins. V lost 6 bases and J 6 bases, leaving 28 bases between the germline ends. The V gene's germline CDR1 is DFQATT and CDR2 SNEGSKA (reference sequence). The CDR3 loop spans 17 amino acids. One entry per CDR3 protein, called by TCRdb with MiXCR from the 5' RACE reads. The top ten hold less than 0.5% of the sample, which has approximately 500,000 distinct CDR3 sequences, nearly 15% seen once. Another study also made use of these data, one on yellow fever vaccine responses in identical twins. As that study records: It has been reported that, in twins, the vaccine T cell response seemed partly convergent and partly personalized.

Sequencing was performed on CD4+ T cells sorted from blood. This sequence originates from a woman between 18 and 29 years old in good health. V is TRBV20-1 and J is TRBJ2-3; D could derive from TRBD1 or TRBD2 (6 bases each). CDR3 in DNA: TGCAGTGCCCTAGAGAGGAGGGGGGCGGCAACCTCGGATACGCAGTATTTT. It yields the protein CSALERRGAATSDTQYF.